This T cell receptor beta chain comes out of a study of Graves' ophthalmopathy and Graves' hyperthyroidism. Study details: Ophthalmopathy not arising within 18 months of follow-up defined hyperthyroidism as stable.

This clonotype occurred many times. V trimming: 6 bases; J trimming: 0 bases; junction bases outside the gene matches: 4. This CDR3 is built from 15 residues. The authors amplified TCR beta CDR3 regions, and they did so from RNA transcripts for repertoire sequencing. In the first round, RT-PCR was carried out with HTBI primers, and a multiplex PCR formed the second round. TCRdb ran MiXCR on the multiplex PCR reads and lists one entry per CDR3 protein. The sample shows about 590,000 distinct CDR3 sequences, roughly 40% of them seen only once. The sample comprised peripheral blood or thyroid tissue (not recorded which). This TCR derives from an adult man with Graves' hyperthyroidism. The chain employs TRBV12-3 or TRBV12-4 and TRBJ1-3; 8 bases map to TRBD1. CDR3 DNA: TGTGCCAGCAGACAGGGACAGGTCTCTGGAAACACCATATATTTT. This codes for CASRQGQVSGNTIYF.